This T cell receptor beta chain comes out of a study of T cells after posttransplantation cyclophosphamide. A marrow graft followed busulfan-fludarabine conditioning, with cyclophosphamide on days +3 and +4. V lost 6 bases to trimming and J lost 0 bases; unmatched junction nucleotides: 3. Germline CDR1 MNHEY, CDR2 SVGAGI. The CDR3 runs to 15 residues. Details on this clone: Its matching antigen is unknown.

Findings and limits, study-wide: Tissue-infiltrating T cells from skin or gut overlapped little with blood T cells. Donor-recipient repertoire similarity was low at 1-2 months, rising over year one.

TCRdb keeps only in-frame clones here, not all; method: immunoSEQ multiplex PCR. The data contain more than 10,000 clones, just under 85% of them seen just once; the ten biggest clones take up just over 15%. The chain employs TRBV6-5 and TRBJ2-4; 9 positions agree with TRBD1. The receptor was isolated from a female patient aged 50-59 years who received an allogeneic stem cell transplant from a related donor, was CMV-positive, and had no GVHD. Some T cells may be graft donor cells. The sample in question was PBMCs, obtained about 1,700 days after allogeneic stem cell transplant with posttransplant cyclophosphamide. CDR3 sequence reads: CASRRTGVAKNIQYF. CDR3 DNA: TGTGCCAGCAGGAGGACAGGGGTAGCCAAAAACATTCAGTACTTC.